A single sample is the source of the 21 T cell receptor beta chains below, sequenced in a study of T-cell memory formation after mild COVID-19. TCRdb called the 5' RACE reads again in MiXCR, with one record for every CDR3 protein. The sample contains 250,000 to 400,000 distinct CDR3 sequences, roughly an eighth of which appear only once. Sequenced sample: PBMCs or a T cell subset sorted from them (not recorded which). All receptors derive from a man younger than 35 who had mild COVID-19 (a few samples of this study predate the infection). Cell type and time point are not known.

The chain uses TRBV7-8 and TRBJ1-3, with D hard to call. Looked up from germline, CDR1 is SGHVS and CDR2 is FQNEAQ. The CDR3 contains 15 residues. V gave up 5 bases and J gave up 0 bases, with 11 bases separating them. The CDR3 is CASSTRAYSGNTIYF. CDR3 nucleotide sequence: TGTGCCAGCAGCACCCGGGCCTACTCTGGAAACACCATATATTTT. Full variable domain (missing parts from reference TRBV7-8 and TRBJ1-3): GAGVSQSPRYKVAKRGQDVALRCDPISGHVSLFWYQQALGQGPEFLTYFQNEAQLDKSGLPSDRFFAERPEGSVSTLKIQRTQQEDSAVYLCASSTRAYSGNTIYFGEGSWLTVV.

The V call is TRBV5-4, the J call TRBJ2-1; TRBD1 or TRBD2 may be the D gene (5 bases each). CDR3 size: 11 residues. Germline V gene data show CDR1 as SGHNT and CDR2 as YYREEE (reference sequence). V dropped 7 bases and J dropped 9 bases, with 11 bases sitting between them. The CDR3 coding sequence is TGTGCCAGCCCCCGGGGCGGTGAGCAGTTCTTC. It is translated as CASPRGGEQFF.

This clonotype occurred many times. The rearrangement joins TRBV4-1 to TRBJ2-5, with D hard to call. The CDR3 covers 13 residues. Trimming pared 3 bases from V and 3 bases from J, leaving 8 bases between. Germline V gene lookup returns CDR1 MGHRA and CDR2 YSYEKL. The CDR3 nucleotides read TGCGCCAGCAGCCAGGAGTACGAAGAGACCCAGTACTTC. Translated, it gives CASSQEYEETQYF.

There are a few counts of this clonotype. The CDR3 DNA reads as TGTGCCAGCAGCTTGAGATCTAGCGGGGGGGCCTCGAGGTCAGATACGCAGTATTTT. Translation: CASSLRSSGGASRSDTQYF. The chain is built from TRBV7-2 and TRBJ2-3; 12 positions match TRBD2. From germline, CDR1 is SGHTA and CDR2 FQGNSA. J lost 4 bases, V lost 3 bases, and 14 bases had no gene match. The CDR3 has 19 amino acids.

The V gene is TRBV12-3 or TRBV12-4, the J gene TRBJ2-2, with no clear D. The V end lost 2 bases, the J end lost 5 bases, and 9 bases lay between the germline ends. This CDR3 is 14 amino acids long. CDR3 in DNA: TGTGCCAGCAGTTTAACGGTCGGTACCGGGGAGCTGTTTTTT. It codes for CASSLTVGTGELFF.

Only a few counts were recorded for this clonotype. The CDR3 protein is CASSPDGHREQYF. The DNA of the CDR3 is TGCGCCAGCAGCCCAGACGGACATCGCGAGCAGTACTTC. The chain joins TRBV4-3 to TRBJ2-7, with D maybe TRBD1 (5 bases). Germline V gene sequence: CDR1 LGHNA, CDR2 YSLEER. This CDR3 region has 13 residues. Trimming removed 4 bases at V and 6 bases at J, with 13 bases between.

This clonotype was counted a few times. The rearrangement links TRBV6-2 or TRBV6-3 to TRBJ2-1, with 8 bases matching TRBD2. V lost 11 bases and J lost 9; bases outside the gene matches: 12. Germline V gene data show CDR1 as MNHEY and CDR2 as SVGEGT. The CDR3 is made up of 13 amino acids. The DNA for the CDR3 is TGTGCCGTCAGGGGACTAGTGGTGGGTGAGCAGTTCTTC. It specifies CAVRGLVVGEQFF.

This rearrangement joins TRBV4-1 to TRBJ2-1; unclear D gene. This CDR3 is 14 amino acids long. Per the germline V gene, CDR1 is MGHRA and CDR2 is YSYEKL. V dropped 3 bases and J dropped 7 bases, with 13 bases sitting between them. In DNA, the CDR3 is TGCGCCAGCAGCCAGGGTCCCGGGTGGAATGAGCAGTTCTTC. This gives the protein CASSQGPGWNEQFF.

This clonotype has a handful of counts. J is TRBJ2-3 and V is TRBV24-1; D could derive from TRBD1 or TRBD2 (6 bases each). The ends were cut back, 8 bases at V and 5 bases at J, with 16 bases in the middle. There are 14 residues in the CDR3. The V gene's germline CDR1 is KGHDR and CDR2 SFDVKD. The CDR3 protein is CATTDTGRGDTQYF. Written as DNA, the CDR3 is TGTGCCACCACGGATACAGGGCGGGGAGATACGCAGTATTTT.

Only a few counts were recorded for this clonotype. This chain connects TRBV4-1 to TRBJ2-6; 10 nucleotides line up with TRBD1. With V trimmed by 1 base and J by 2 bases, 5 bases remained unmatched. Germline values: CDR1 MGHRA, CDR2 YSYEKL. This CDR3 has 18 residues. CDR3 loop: CASSQGGQGTAGANVLTF. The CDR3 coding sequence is TGCGCCAGCAGCCAAGGGGGACAGGGGACAGCTGGGGCCAACGTCCTGACTTTC.

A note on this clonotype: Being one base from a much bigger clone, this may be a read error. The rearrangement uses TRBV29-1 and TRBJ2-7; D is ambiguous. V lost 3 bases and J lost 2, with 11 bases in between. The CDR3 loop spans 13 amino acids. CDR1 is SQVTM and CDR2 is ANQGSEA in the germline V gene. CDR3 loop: CSVDRSGTYEQYF. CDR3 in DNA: TGCAGCGTTGACAGGTCTGGCACCTACGAGCAGTACTTC.

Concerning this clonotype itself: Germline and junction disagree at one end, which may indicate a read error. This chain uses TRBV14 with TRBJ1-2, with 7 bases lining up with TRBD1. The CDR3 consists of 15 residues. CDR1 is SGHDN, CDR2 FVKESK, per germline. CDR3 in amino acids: CTSSHAVRDSYGYTF. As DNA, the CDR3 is TGTACCAGCAGCCATGCCGTCCGGGACAGCTATGGCTACACCTTC.

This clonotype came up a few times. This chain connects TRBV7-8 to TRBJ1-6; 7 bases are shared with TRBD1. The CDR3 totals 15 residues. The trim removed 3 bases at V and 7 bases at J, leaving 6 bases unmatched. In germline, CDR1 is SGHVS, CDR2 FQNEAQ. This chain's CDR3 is CASSFTGQWNSPLHF. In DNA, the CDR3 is TGTGCCAGCAGCTTTACGGGACAGTGGAATTCACCCCTCCACTTT.

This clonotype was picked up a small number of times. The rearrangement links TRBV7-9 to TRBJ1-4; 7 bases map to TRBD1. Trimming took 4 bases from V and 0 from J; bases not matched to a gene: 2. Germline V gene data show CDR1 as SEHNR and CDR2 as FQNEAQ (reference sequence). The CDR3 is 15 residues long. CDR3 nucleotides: TGTGCCAGCAGCTCTGACAGGGCAACTAATGAAAAACTGTTTTTT. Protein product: CASSSDRATNEKLFF.

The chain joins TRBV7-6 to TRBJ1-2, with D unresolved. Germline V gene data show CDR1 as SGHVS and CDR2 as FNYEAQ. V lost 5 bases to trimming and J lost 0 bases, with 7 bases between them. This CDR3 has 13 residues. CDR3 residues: CASSPEPNYGYTF. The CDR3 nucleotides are TGTGCCAGCAGCCCGGAACCTAACTATGGCTACACCTTC.

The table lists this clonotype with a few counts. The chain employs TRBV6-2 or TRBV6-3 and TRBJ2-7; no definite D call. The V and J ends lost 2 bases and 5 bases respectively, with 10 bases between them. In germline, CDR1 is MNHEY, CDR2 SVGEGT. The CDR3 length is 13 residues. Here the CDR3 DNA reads TGTGCCAGCAGTTACGATCCCTGCGACGAGCAGTACGTC. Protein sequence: CASSYDPCDEQYV.

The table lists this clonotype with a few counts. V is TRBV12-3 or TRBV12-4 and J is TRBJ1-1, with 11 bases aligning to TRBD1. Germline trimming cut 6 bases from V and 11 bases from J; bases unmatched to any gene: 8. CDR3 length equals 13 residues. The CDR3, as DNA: TGTGCCAGCAGGGCGGACAGGGGGCGCCAGGCTTTCTTT. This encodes CASRADRGRQAFF.

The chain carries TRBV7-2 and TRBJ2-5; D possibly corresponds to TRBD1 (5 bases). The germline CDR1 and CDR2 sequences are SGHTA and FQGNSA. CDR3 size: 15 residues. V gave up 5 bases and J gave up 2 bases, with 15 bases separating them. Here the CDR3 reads CASSPGLTDQETQYF. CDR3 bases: TGTGCCAGCAGCCCTGGTCTGACAGATCAAGAGACCCAGTACTTC.

CDR3 bases: TGTGCCAGCAGCGTAGCTTGGGGGCGCACAGATACGCAGTATTTT. It specifies CASSVAWGRTDTQYF. This chain links TRBV9 with TRBJ2-3; D might be TRBD1 (6 bases). The CDR3 extends over 15 amino acids. Germline assignment: CDR1 SGDLS and CDR2 YYNGEE. V shed 0 bases and J shed 1 base, with 9 bases lying between them.

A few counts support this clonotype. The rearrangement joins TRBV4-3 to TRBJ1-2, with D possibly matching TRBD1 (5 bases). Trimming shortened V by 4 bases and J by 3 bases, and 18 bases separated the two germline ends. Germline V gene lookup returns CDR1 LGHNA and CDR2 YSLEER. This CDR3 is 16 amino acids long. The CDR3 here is CASSPFRDPYYYGYTF. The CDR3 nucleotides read TGCGCCAGCAGCCCTTTCCGGGACCCCTATTACTATGGCTACACCTTC.

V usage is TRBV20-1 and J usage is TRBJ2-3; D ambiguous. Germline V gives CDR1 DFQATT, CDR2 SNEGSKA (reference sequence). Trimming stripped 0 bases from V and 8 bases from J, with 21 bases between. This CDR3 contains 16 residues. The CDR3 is CSARDLAADALGTQYF. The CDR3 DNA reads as TGCAGTGCTAGAGATTTGGCCGCAGACGCCCTCGGTACGCAGTATTTT.